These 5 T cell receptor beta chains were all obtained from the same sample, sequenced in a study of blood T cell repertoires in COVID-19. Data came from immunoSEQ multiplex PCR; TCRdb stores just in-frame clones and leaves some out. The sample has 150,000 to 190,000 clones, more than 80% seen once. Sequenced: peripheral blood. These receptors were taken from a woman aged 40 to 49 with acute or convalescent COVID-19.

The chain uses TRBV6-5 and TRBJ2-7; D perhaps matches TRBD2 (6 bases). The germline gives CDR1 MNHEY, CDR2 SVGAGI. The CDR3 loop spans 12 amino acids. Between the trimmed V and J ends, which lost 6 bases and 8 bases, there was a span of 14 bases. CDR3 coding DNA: TGTGCCAGCAGACCGGGAGAGGGACAGCAGTACTTC. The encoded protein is CASRPGEGQQYF.

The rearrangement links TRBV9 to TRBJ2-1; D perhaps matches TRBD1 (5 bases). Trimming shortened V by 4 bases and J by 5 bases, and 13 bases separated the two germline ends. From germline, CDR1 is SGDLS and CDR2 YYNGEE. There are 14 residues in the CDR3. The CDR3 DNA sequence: TGTGCCAGCAGCTCCCGCACAGGTAACAATGAGCAGTTCTTC. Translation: CASSSRTGNNEQFF.

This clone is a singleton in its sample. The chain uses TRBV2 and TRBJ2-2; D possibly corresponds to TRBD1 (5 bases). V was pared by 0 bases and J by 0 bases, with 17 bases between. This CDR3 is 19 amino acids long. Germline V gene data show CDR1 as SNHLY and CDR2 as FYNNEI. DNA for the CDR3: TGTGCCAGCAGTGAAGCTATAACAGGAAGTATCGCGAACACCGGGGAGCTGTTTTTT. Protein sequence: CASSEAITGSIANTGELFF.

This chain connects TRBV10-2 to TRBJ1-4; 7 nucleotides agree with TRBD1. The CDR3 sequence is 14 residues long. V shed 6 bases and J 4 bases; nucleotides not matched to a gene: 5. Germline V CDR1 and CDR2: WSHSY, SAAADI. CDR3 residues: CASRAGTDNEKLFF. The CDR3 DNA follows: TGCGCCAGCAGAGCCGGGACAGATAATGAAAAACTGTTTTTT.

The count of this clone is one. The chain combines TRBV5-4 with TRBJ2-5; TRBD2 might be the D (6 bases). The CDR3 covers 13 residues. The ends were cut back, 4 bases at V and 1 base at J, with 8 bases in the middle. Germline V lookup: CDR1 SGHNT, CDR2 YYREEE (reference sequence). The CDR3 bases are TGTGCCAGCAGCATAGCGGTCCAAGAGACCCAGTACTTC. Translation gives CASSIAVQETQYF.